The following is a T cell receptor beta chain sequence with its context. This clonotype was seen at least ten times. No cognate antigen has been identified for it. One base away there is no much larger clone; base qualities are not given. The sample originates from a study of early T cells in non-severe SARS-CoV-2 infection (dated by TCRdb to about 2021). Concerning the study at large: TCR sequencing used bulk RNA from unsorted whole blood, so alpha and beta chains could not be paired. Overall study results and their limits: VDJdb matching was skewed toward anti-spike CD8 responses, so virus-specific expansions were likely underestimated and private and CD4 specificities were missed.

The study was a case-control design nested within a healthcare worker cohort in London, UK, with weekly nasopharyngeal swab PCR tests and blood sampling. Between 23 and 31 March 2020, the week of the UK lockdown, healthcare workers were enrolled and then followed up weekly for as long as 16 weeks. The library was obtained by 5' RACE. Instrument used: NextSeq 500. To correct for sequencing error and PCR bias, the TCR library protocol tagged individual cDNA molecules with unique molecular identifiers. TCR alpha and beta chains were both sequenced, and the abundances of alpha and beta sequences in each sample were closely correlated with each other. The study's processing was this. V gene, J gene and CDR3 annotation of TCR sequences was performed with Decombinator V4. Expanded TCRs were defined as changing significantly between any two time points under a Poisson model with p below 0.0001. TCR abundances were normalised to the total number of TCRs sequenced per sample and expressed as counts per million. TRAV1-2 paired with TRAJ12, TRAJ20 or TRAJ33 defined MAIT TCRs, while TRAV10 paired with TRAJ18 defined iNKT TCRs. VDJdb, accessed 1 November 2021, was searched for CMV, EBV and SARS-CoV-2 annotated TCRs, with TCRs annotated for multiple antigens excluded. TCRdb applied fastp at Q25 and MiXCR to the public reads, then kept only in-frame beta chains. Entries are consolidated by CDR3 protein sequence, retaining the most common genes and DNA. V and J calls and clone size were set by TCRdb, not the authors. Within this sample are about 94,000 distinct CDR3 sequences, with 13% of them counted one time only. Of the sample, around 2% is held by the ten largest clones.

The germline V gene yields SGHTA for CDR1 and FQGNSA for CDR2. V is cut by 3 bases and J by 5 bases, and the space between the germline ends is 16 bases. CDR3 length: 16 amino acids, cysteine to phenylalanine. Only CDR3 DNA remains: 48 bases, in frame from the first base. The sequenced sample was whole blood. This clonotype originated in an adult who was a healthcare worker with PCR-confirmed SARS-CoV-2 infection or an uninfected control (not recorded which). The V and J genes are TRBV7-2 and TRBJ1-4; TRBD1 is perhaps the D gene, given 5 matching bases. The CDR3 loop reads CASSFGVPTENEKLFF. The sequenced DNA: TGTGCCAGCAGCTTTGGGGTACCGACAGAGAATGAAAAACTGTTTTTT.